A selection of T cell receptor beta chains follows, all from one sample in a study of shared clonotypes between healthy human individuals. The repertoire was sequenced with immunoSEQ multiplex PCR; TCRdb's copy has only in-frame clones and lacks some. The sample has roughly 700,000 clones, 90% seen once. Sequenced input: memory CD8+ T cells from PBMCs. Receptors originate from a man aged 18 to 29 in good health. Some clones in this sample may be carry-over from other donors' samples. The CDR3 runs from the conserved cysteine through the conserved F or W. D genes are given only for firm matches. Rows may omit the clone size; those that give it use once, few, many or a size class.

D	size	V	J	DNA	CDR3
.	.	TRBV29-1	TRBJ2-1	TGCAGCGTTGATAATCCGGGAGTCGGCGACAATGAGCAGTTCTTC	CSVDNPGVGDNEQFF
TRBD2	once	TRBV4-2	TRBJ2-1	TGTGCCAGCAGCCGGCGGGATATCGGGAGGTTCGATGAGCAGTTCTTC	CASSRRDIGRFDEQFF
.	few	TRBV30	TRBJ1-1	TGTGCCTGGAAATATGGGGTGAACACTGAAGCTTTCTTT	CAWKYGVNTEAFF
.	.	TRBV5-1	TRBJ2-7	TGCGCCAGCAGCTTGGGCAGGGTCACCTACGAGCAGTACTTC	CASSLGRVTYEQYF
.	.	TRBV21-1	TRBJ1-1	TGTGCCAGCAGCAGGGACACAAACACTGAAGCTTTCTTT	CASSRDTNTEAFF
.	.	TRBV5-8	TRBJ1-1	TGTGCCAGCAGCTTGGTAGGGGGTCTGAACACTGAAGCTTTCTTT	CASSLVGGLNTEAFF
.	.	TRBV7-9	TRBJ2-1	TGTGCCAGCAGCTTAAATGTGGTGCCGAATGAGCAGTTCTTC	CASSLNVVPNEQFF
TRBD2	.	TRBV4-3	TRBJ2-1	TGCGCCAGCAGCCACGGGACTAGCGGGAAAAATGAGCAGTTCTTC	CASSHGTSGKNEQFF
.	.	TRBV28	TRBJ1-1	TGTGCCAGCAGTCCCAAGGTCCCAGGGGTTTTTGTTGGTGAAGCTTTCTTT	CASSPKVPGVFVGEAFF
.	once	TRBV7-9	TRBJ2-1	TGTGCCAGCAGCCCCATAGCGGAGAGTTACAGAAACAATGAGCAGTTCTTC	CASSPIAESYRNNEQFF
.	.	TRBV25-1	TRBJ1-1	TGTGCCAGCAGTGGGTTAGGGAGGATGGTTGAAGCTTTCTTT	CASSGLGRMVEAFF
.	once	TRBV11-3	TRBJ1-1	TGTGCCAGCAGCCGGCAACAGGGAAACACTGAAGCTTTCTTT	CASSRQQGNTEAFF
TRBD1	.	TRBV4-2	TRBJ2-1	TGTGCCAGCAGCCAAGTTGGGCAGGGGGTATTTTTTGAGCAGTTCTTC	CASSQVGQGVFFEQFF
.	.	TRBV6-5	TRBJ2-1	TGTGCCAGCAGTTCCCCCCCCGGCGGATGCTACAATGAGCAGTTCTTC	CASSSPPGGCYNEQFF
.	.	TRBV6-5	TRBJ1-5	TGTGCCAGCAGCCTCGGACTGAGAGACCAGCATTTT	CASSLGLRDQHF
.	.	TRBV19	TRBJ1-5	TGTGTTGCGGGTAGCAATCAGCCCCAGCATTTT	CVAGSNQPQHF
TRBD1	.	TRBV5-5	TRBJ1-5	TGTGCCAGCAGCTTGATGGGACAGGGCAGGGTCCAGCCCCAGCATTTT	CASSLMGQGRVQPQHF
.	once	TRBV5-5	TRBJ2-7	TGTGCCAGCAGCTTTGAGGGAACCTACGAGCAGTACTTC	CASSFEGTYEQYF
.	once	TRBV9	TRBJ2-3	TGTGCCAGCAGCGTAGTGGACGGAGGCCGAGATACGCAGTATTTT	CASSVVDGGRDTQYF
.	.	TRBV7-6	TRBJ2-7	TGTGCCAGCAGCTACCGACAGAACTACGAGCAGTACTTC	CASSYRQNYEQYF
.	.	TRBV25-1	TRBJ1-1	TGTGCCAGCAGTGATAACGGGGTAGAAGCTTTCTTT	CASSDNGVEAFF
.	.	TRBV27	TRBJ2-2	TGTGCCAGCAGTTTCCACACCGGGGAGCTGTTTTTT	CASSFHTGELFF
TRBD1	.	TRBV19	TRBJ1-2	TGTGCCAGTAGTACCAGGGTTTTAGGACAGGCGGACTATGGCTACACCTTC	CASSTRVLGQADYGYTF
TRBD1	.	TRBV4-1	TRBJ2-3	TGCGCCAGCAGCCCCCGATGGGACAGGGGGTTATCTAGCACAGATACGCAGTATTTT	CASSPRWDRGLSSTDTQYF
.	.	TRBV5-1	TRBJ2-1	TGCGCCAGCAGCTATACGGGGAGCTCCTACAATGAGCAGTTCTTC	CASSYTGSSYNEQFF
.	.	TRBV9	TRBJ1-4	TGTGCCAGCAGCGCTCCGGGAGAAAAACTGTTTTTT	CASSAPGEKLFF
.	.	TRBV11-1	TRBJ2-1	TGTGCCAGCAGCTTAGCGGGGTTAGGAGCCTACAATGAGCAGTTCTTC	CASSLAGLGAYNEQFF
TRBD1	.	TRBV6-5	TRBJ2-1	TGTGCCAGCGGACTACAGGGGGCAGGCAATGAGCAGTTCTTC	CASGLQGAGNEQFF
.	.	TRBV27	TRBJ2-1	TGTGCCAGCAGTTCTTGGGCGGAGGGGTTCAATGAGCAGTTCTTC	CASSSWAEGFNEQFF
TRBD1	.	TRBV6-5	TRBJ2-7	TGTGCCAGCACCGACGAACAGGGGGGAGGTTACGAGCAGTACTTC	CASTDEQGGGYEQYF
.	.	TRBV19	TRBJ2-7	TGTGCCAGTAGTATACGTGGCTCTCACGAGCAGTACTTC	CASSIRGSHEQYF
.	.	TRBV7-6	TRBJ1-1	TGTGCCAGCAGCTTATCTCGGAACACTGAAGCTTTCTTT	CASSLSRNTEAFF
.	.	TRBV4-3	TRBJ2-1	TGCGCCAGCAGCTACAGCTCCAATGAGCAGTTCTTC	CASSYSSNEQFF
.	.	TRBV27	TRBJ2-2	TGTGCCAGCAGTATTTCCTTTTCCGGGGAGCTGTTTTTT	CASSISFSGELFF
TRBD2	.	TRBV27	TRBJ2-5	TGTGCCAGCAGGGGGGCCACTAGCGGGAGTGGAGAGACCCAGTACTTC	CASRGATSGSGETQYF
TRBD1	.	TRBV7-2	TRBJ2-7	TGTGCCAGCAGCTTGGCAGGGGGTCTCGAGCAGTACTTC	CASSLAGGLEQYF
TRBD1	.	TRBV6-5	TRBJ1-1	TGTGCCAGCAGTTACTCGAAGGCAGGGGGCACTGAAGCTTTCTTT	CASSYSKAGGTEAFF
TRBD1	medium-sized	TRBV4-2	TRBJ2-6	TGTGCCAGCAGCCAAGATTGGACAGGGGGCATTGGGGCCAACGTCCTGACTTTC	CASSQDWTGGIGANVLTF
TRBD1	once	TRBV13	TRBJ1-3	TGTGCCAGCAGCCGACGGACAGGACAGGCCGCCTCTGGAAACACCATATATTTT	CASSRRTGQAASGNTIYF
TRBD2	.	TRBV28	TRBJ2-3	TGTGCCAGCAGCCCTAGCGGAGCTGAAACAGATACGCAGTATTTT	CASSPSGAETDTQYF
TRBD1	.	TRBV4-1	TRBJ2-1	TGCGCCAGCAGCCAGACAGGGGGTTTGGGCTACAATGAGCAGTTCTTC	CASSQTGGLGYNEQFF